Included here is one T cell receptor (beta chain) sequence, with context. Germline loops: CDR1 SGHTS, CDR2 YDEGEE. The ends were cut back, 5 bases at V and 4 bases at J, with 21 bases in the middle. This CDR3 contains 16 residues. Sequenced by immunoSEQ multiplex PCR; TCRdb stores in-frame clones only, minus some. In the table there are roughly 100,000 clones, just under 95% of which are singletons. This sample is part of a study of T cell changes during pregnancy in multiple sclerosis. The sequence came from a female donor with multiple sclerosis, enrolled in a pregnancy study. V is TRBV5-8 and J is TRBJ1-2; weak D call: TRBD1 (6 bases). This specimen consisted of peripheral blood, obtained after pregnancy. CDR3 in DNA: TGTGCCAGCAGTTCCTATCGGGGGGCGCAGGTCTATGGCTACACCTTC. Its translation is CASSSYRGAQVYGYTF.